This T cell receptor (beta chain) was sequenced in a study of blood T cell repertoires in COVID-19 (dated by TCRdb to the early 2020s). Notes on the research overall: Collaborator samples came from the United States, Italy and Spain and covered acute and convalescent phases of COVID-19. The prospective study material was composed of cDNA or gDNA derived from T cells, B-cell-depleted T cells, or PBMCs. Subjects who had been exposed to COVID-19, were actively infected with it, or had recovered from it provided the deeply sampled blood TCRbeta repertoires that made up the dataset. A freely available public database, intended as a resource for researchers studying the immune response to SARS-CoV-2, is where the repertoires were released. Samples were obtained from the ongoing ImmuneRACE study (first 160 participants) and from some 1,200 subjects provided by 6 global collaborators. Nearly every sample came with metadata listing a de-identified subject ID, COVID-19 status, age in years and sex. Where HLA class I and class II types were available, the types were taken from metadata supplied by the sample provider, not from assay-based typing.

Whole blood was collected in K2EDTA tubes by collaborating institutions according to the institutions' own protocols. Collaborator samples were shipped for TCRbeta analysis as frozen whole blood, isolated PBMCs, or DNA extracted from either sample type. A word on this clone: The antigen this receptor binds is unknown. Mismatch with germline at one junction end may stem from a read error.

The research as a whole found: How much clinical and demographic metadata was included differed by source and by participant, and the metadata was provided uncurated.

The immunoSEQ Assay, a bias-controlled multiplex PCR, was used to amplify TCRbeta CDR3 regions from genomic DNA. Turning to the authors' computational methods: Nucleated cell counts per sample were estimated from amplification of reference gene primers within the assay. To quantify the absolute abundance of each unique TCRbeta CDR3 rearrangement, sequence reads were collapsed and filtered. For each sample, productive Simpson clonality was calculated as the square root of Simpson's diversity index across productive rearrangements. Entries here come from immuneACCESS through TCRdb and include only in-frame sequences with V and J called. Some clones fail to appear in such tables; in the studies checked, an unresolved V gene covers under half of the shortfall, and the cause of the remainder is unknown. That table supplies the V and J calls and clone size; D and trimming were determined from the DNA. This sample lists around 42,000 clones; about 80% were detected once. The ten top clones hold about 48% of the sample.

Its CDR3 holds 14 amino acids, cysteine through phenylalanine. Only CDR3 DNA remains: 42 bases, in frame from the first base. In the germline V gene (reference sequence), CDR1 corresponds to SSHAT and CDR2 to FNYEAQ. This TCR came from a woman aged 80 or over with acute or convalescent COVID-19. Recombination connected TRBV7-7 to TRBJ2-1; 10 bases in the middle match TRBD2. The specimen was peripheral blood. The DNA reads TGTGCTAGCAGAAGCGGGGGGGCGGTTAATGAGCAGTTCTTC. Its protein reads: CASRSGGAVNEQFF.